This TCR beta chain is from a study of blood T cell repertoires in COVID-19 (dated by TCRdb to the early 2020s). Broadly, across the study: Collaborator samples came from the United States, Italy and Spain and covered acute and convalescent phases of COVID-19. The prospective study material was composed of cDNA or gDNA derived from T cells, B-cell-depleted T cells, or PBMCs. The dataset comprised deeply sampled blood TCRbeta repertoires from subjects exposed to, actively infected with, or recovered from COVID-19. A freely available public database, intended as a resource for researchers studying the immune response to SARS-CoV-2, is where the repertoires were released. Samples came from the ongoing ImmuneRACE study (first 160 participants) plus 1,254 subjects from 6 global collaborators. The sample metadata nearly always contained a de-identified subject ID, COVID-19 status, age in years and sex. Where available, HLA class I and class II types were obtained from metadata supplied by the sample provider rather than from assay-based typing. Here is what the overall study found, with its caveats: How much clinical and demographic metadata was included differed by source and by participant, and the metadata was provided uncurated.

The immunoSEQ Assay, a bias-controlled multiplex PCR, was used to amplify TCRbeta CDR3 regions from genomic DNA. The paper's processing steps were these. The number of nucleated cells in each sample was estimated from the amplification of reference gene primers within the assay. To quantify the absolute abundance of each unique TCRbeta CDR3 rearrangement, sequence reads were collapsed and filtered. Productive Simpson clonality was computed per sample as the square root of Simpson's diversity index over productive rearrangements. In its TCRdb copy, this immuneACCESS table keeps in-frame sequences only and misses some clones. Where compared with another copy, unresolved V genes explain less than half of these, and the others have no known cause. V and J calls plus clone size are reproduced from that table; the DNA served to infer D and trimming. Counted in this sample were roughly 130,000 clones; just under 85% of them appeared once. Together, the top ten hold 3% to 3.5% of the sample.

Enrolling through a virtual design, the prospective study's participants ranged in age from roughly 18 to 95 years and lived across 24 United States geographic areas. In the prospective study, participants were assigned to cohorts based on the clinical history participants reported in a screening survey and a study questionnaire. In the prospective study, mobile phlebotomists collected whole blood, serum and a nasopharyngeal or oropharyngeal swab from each participant. Over a roughly 2-month period, participants in the prospective study had the option of providing additional blood draws and questionnaires. Blood samples from the prospective study were shipped frozen or at room temperature prior to DNA extraction. There are 14 amino acids in the CDR3, from cysteine to phenylalanine inclusive. Here the CDR3 DNA is all that survives: 42 bases in frame from base 1. Relative to germline, V is missing 2 bases and J is missing 6 bases, with 4 bases of the junction outside any gene match. CDR1 and CDR2 were assigned from the germline V gene as MNHEY and SVGEGT.

Worth noting for this clone: Its binding antigen is unknown. Qualities for individual bases were not recorded, and no much larger clone is one base off.

This receptor was taken from a woman in her fifties or sixties with acute COVID-19. The chain is made from TRBV6-2 or TRBV6-3 and TRBJ1-1, and TRBD1 matches 9 of the central bases. Sequencing was carried out using PBMCs or T cells enriched from blood (not recorded which). The sequence in DNA is TGTGCCAGCAGTTACAGACAGGGGGTATCTGAAGCTTTCTTT. This sequence encodes CASSYRQGVSEAFF.